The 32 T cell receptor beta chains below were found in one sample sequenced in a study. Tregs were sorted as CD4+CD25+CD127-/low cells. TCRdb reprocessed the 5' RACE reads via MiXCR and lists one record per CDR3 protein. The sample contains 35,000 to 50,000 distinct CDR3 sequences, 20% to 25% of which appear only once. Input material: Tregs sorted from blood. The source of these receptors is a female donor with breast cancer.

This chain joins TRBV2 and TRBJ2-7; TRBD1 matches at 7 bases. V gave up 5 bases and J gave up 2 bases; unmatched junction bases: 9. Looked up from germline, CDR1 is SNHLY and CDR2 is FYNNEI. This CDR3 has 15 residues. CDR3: CASSRSGTAAYEQYF. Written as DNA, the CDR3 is TGTGCCAGCAGTAGATCCGGGACAGCCGCCTACGAGCAGTACTTC.

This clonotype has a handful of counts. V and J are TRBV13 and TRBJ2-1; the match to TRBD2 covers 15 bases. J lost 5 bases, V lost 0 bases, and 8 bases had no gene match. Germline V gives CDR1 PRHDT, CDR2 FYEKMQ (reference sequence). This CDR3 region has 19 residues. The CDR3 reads CASSLGAGLAGGLNNEQFF. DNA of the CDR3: TGTGCCAGCAGCTTAGGAGCCGGACTAGCGGGGGGGCTGAACAATGAGCAGTTCTTC.

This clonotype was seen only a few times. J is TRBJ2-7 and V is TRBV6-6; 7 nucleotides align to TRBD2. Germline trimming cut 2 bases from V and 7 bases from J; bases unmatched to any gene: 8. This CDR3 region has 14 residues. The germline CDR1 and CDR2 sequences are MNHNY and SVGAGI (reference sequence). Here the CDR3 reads CASSYEGGPREQYF. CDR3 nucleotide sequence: TGTGCCAGCAGTTACGAGGGAGGGCCGCGAGAGCAGTACTTC.

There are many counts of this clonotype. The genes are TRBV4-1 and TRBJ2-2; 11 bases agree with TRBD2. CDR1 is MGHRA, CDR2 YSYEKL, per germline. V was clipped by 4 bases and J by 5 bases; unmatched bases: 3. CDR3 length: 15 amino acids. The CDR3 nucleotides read TGCGCCAGCAGCCTAGCGGGAGGGAATACCGGGGAGCTGTTTTTT. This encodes CASSLAGGNTGELFF.

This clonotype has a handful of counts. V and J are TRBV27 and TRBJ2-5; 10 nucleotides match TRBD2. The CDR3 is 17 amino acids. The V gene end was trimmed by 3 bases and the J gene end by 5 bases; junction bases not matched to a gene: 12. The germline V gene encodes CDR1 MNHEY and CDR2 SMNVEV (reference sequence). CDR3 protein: CASSLSPLSGRGETQYF. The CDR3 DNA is TGTGCCAGCAGTTTGAGTCCCTTGAGCGGGAGGGGGGAGACCCAGTACTTC.

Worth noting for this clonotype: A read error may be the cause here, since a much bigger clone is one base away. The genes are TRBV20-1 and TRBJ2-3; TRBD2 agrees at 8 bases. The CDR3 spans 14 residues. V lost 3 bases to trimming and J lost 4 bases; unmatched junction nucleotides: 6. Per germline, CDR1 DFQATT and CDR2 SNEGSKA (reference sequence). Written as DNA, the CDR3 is TGCAGTGCTAGTGAGCGGGAGTGCTCAGATACGCAGTATTTT. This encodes CSASERECSDTQYF.

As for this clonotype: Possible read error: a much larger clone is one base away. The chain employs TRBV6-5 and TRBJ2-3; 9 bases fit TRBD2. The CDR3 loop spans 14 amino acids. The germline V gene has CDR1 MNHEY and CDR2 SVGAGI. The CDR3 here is CTSSLAGLTDTQYF. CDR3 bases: TGTACCAGCAGCCTAGCGGGACTCACAGATACGCAGTATTTT.

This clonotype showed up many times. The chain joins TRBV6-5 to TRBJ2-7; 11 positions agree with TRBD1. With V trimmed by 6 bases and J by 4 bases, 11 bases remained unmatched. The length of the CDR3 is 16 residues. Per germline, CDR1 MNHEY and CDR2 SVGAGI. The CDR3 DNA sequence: TGTGCCAGCAGCCTAACCGGGACAGGGGGTTTTTACGAGCAGTACTTC. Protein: CASSLTGTGGFYEQYF.

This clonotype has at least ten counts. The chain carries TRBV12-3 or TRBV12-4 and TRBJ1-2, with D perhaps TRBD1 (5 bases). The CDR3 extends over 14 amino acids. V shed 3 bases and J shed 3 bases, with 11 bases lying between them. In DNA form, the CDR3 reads TGTGCCAGCAGTTTTCCAGGGAGGGACTATGGCTACACCTTC. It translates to CASSFPGRDYGYTF.

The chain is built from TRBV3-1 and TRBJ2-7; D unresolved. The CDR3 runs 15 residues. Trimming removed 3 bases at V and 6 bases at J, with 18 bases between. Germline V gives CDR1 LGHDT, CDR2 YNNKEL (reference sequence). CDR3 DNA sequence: TGTGCCAGCAGCCATTCCGGGTCGGCCGCCACCGAGCAGTACGTC. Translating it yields CASSHSGSAATEQYV.

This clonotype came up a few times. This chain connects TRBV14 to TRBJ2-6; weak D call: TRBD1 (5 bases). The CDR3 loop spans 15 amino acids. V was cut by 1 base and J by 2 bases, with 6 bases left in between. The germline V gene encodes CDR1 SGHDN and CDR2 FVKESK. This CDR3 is CASSQVRAGANVLTF. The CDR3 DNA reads TGTGCCAGCAGCCAAGTCAGGGCTGGGGCCAACGTCCTGACTTTC. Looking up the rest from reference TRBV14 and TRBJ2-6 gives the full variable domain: EAGVTQFPSHSVIEKGQTVTLRCDPISGHDNLYWYRRVMGKEIKFLLHFVKESKQDESGMPNNRFLAERTGGTYSTLKVQPAELEDSGVYFCASSQVRAGANVLTFGAGSRLTVL.

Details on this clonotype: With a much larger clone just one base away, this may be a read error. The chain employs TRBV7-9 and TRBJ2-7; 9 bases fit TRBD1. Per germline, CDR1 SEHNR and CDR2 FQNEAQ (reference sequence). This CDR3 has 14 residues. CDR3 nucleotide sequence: TGTGCCAGCAGCCCGGGGGACAGGGCCTACGGGCAGTACTTC. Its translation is CASSPGDRAYGQYF.

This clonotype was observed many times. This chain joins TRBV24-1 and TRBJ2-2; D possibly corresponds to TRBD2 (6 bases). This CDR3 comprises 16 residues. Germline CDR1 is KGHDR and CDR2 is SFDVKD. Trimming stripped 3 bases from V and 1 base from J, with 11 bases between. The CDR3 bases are TGTGCCACCAGTGATACGGGAGAGCAGAACACCGGGGAGCTGTTTTTT. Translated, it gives CATSDTGEQNTGELFF.

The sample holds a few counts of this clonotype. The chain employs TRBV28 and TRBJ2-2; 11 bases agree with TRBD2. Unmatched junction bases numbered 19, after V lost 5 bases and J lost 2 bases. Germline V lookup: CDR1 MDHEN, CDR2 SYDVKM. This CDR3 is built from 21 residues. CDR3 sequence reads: CASSPAGASSGRSSNTGELFF. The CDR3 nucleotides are TGTGCCAGCAGTCCGGCAGGGGCTTCTAGCGGGAGGTCCTCCAACACCGGGGAGCTGTTTTTT.

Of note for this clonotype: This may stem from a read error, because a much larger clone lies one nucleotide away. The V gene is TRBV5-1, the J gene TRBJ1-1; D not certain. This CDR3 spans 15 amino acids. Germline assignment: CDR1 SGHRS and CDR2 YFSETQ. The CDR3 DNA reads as TGCGCCAGCAGCCCTGGAGCCAGTCAGAACGCTGAAGCTTTCTTT. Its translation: CASSPGASQNAEAFF.

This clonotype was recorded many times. CDR3 protein: CASSTQGTEAFF. The CDR3 coding sequence is TGCGCCAGCAGCACACAGGGAACTGAAGCTTTCTTT. The chain joins TRBV5-1 to TRBJ1-1, with D perhaps TRBD1 (6 bases). Trimming shortened V by 4 bases and J by 5 bases, and 9 bases separated the two germline ends. Germline-derived CDR1 and CDR2 are SGHRS and YFSETQ. This CDR3 comprises 12 residues.

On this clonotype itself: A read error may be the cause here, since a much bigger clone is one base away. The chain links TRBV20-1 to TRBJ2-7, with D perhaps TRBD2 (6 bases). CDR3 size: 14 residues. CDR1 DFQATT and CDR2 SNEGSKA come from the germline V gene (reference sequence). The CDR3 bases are TGCGGTGCCCACCTGCGAATAGCGGCCTACGGGCAGTACTTC. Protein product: CGAHLRIAAYGQYF.

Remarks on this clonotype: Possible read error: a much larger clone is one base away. The CDR3: CASSPPPRSYEQYF. Written as DNA, the CDR3 is TGTGCCAGCAGCCCCCCGCCCCGGTCCTACGAGCAGTACTTC. The chain employs TRBV9 and TRBJ2-7; D gene ambiguous. The CDR3 is 14 residues long. V was pared by 4 bases and J by 1 base, with 12 bases between. Per germline, CDR1 SGDLS and CDR2 YYNGEE.

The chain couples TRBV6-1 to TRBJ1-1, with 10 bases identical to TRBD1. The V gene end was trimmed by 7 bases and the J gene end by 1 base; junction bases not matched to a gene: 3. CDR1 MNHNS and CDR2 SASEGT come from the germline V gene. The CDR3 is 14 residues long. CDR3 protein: CASTRDRGNTEAFF. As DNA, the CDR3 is TGTGCCAGCACCAGGGACAGGGGGAACACTGAAGCTTTCTTT.

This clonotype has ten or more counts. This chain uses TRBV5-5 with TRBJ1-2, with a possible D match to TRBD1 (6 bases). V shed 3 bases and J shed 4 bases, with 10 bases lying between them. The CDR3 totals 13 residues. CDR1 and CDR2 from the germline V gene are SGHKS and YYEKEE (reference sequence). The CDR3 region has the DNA TGTGCCAGCAGCTCGGGGGCTGGCTATGGCTACACCTTC. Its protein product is CASSSGAGYGYTF.

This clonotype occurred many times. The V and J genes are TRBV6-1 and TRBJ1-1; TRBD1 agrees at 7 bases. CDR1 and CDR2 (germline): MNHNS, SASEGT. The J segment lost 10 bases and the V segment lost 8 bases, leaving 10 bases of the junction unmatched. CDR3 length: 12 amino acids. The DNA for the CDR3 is TGTGCCAGCGAATCCTCCAGGACAGGAGCTTTCTTT. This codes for CASESSRTGAFF.

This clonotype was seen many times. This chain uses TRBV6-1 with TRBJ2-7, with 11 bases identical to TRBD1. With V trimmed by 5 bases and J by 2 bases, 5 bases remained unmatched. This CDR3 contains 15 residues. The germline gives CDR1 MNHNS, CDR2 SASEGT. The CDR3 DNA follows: TGTGCCAGCAGTAGGTCGGGACAGGGGGCCTACGAGCAGTACTTC. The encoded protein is CASSRSGQGAYEQYF.

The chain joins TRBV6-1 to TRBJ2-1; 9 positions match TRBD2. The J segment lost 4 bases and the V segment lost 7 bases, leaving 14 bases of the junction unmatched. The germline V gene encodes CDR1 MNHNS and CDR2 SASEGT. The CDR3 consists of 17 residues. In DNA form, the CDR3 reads TGTGCCAGCACCAATAGGGGTAGTCTAGCGGGGTACAATGAGCAGTTCTTC. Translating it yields CASTNRGSLAGYNEQFF.

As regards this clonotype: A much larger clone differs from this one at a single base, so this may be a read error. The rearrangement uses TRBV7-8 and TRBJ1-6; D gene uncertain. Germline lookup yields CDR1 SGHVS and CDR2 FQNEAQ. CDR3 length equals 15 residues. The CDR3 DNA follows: TGTGCCGGCAGCCCGGTGGTAGTGGATAATTCACCCCTCCACTTT. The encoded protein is CAGSPVVVDNSPLHF.

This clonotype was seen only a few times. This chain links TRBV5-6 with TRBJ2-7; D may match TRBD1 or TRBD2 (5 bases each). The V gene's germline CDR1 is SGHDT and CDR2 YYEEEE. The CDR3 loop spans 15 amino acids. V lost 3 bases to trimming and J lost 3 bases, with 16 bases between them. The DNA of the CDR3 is TGTGCCAGCAGCTCAACCGGGACGGGGTACTACGAGCAGTACTTC. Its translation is CASSSTGTGYYEQYF.

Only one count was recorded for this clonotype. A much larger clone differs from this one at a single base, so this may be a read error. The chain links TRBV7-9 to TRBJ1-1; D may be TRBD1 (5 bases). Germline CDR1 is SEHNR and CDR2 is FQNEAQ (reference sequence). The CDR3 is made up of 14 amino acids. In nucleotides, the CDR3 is TGTACCAGCAGCTTAGAAAGACAGATGACTGAAGCTTTCTTT. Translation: CTSSLERQMTEAFF.

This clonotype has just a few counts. CDR3 in amino acids: CASSLVDHGGLTGELFF. In DNA, the CDR3 is TGTGCCAGCAGCTTAGTAGATCACGGAGGACTCACCGGGGAGCTGTTTTTT. This sequence joins TRBV11-1 and TRBJ2-2, with D perhaps TRBD2 (5 bases). The CDR3 runs 17 residues. CDR1 is SGHAT, CDR2 FQDESV, per germline (reference sequence). The V gene lost 1 base and the J gene lost 4 bases, with 16 bases spanning the gap.

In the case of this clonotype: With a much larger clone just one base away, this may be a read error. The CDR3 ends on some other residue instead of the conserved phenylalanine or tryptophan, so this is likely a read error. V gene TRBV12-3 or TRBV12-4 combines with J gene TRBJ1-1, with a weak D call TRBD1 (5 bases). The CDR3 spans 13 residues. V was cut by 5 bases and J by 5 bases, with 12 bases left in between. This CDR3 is CASSPGGGTEAFV. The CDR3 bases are TGTGCCAGCAGTCCCGGGGGGGGGACTGAAGCTTTCGTT.

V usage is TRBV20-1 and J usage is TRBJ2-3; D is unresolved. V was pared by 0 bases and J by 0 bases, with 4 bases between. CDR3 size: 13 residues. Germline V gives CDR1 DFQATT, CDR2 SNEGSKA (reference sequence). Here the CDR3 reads CSAREGSTDTQYF. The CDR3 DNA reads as TGCAGTGCTAGAGAGGGAAGCACAGATACGCAGTATTTT.

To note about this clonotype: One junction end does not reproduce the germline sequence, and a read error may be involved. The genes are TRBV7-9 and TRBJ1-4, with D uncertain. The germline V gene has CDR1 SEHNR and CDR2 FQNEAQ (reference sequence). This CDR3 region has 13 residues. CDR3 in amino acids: CASRHPLREKLVF. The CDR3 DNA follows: TGTGCCAGCAGACACCCGCTTAGGGAAAAGCTGGTTTTT.

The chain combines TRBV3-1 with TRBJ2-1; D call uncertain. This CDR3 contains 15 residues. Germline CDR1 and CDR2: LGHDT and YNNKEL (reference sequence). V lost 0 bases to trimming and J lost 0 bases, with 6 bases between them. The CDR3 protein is CASSQDSSSYNEQFF. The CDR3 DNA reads TGTGCCAGCAGCCAAGACTCGAGCTCCTACAATGAGCAGTTCTTC.

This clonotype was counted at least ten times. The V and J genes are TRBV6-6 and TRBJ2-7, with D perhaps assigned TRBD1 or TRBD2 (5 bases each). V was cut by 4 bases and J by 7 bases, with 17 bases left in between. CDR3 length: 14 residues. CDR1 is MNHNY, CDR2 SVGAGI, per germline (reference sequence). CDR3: CASSSGPETSEQYF. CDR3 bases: TGTGCCAGCAGTTCGGGACCGGAGACGAGTGAGCAGTACTTC.